The sequence of this TCR beta chain was determined in a study of T-cell memory formation after mild COVID-19. Study observations and caveats: CM and EM subsets held most contracting CD4+ clones; EMRA held CD8+ ones. SARS-CoV-2 specificity of second-wave clones peaking day 37 was unconfirmed. Whereas later expanders leaned CD4+, clones contracting day 15 to 85 showed a balanced CD4/CD8 makeup.

In the case of this clonotype: No antigen is known for it.

CDR3 length: 15 amino acids. V was trimmed by 2 bases and J by 5 bases, leaving 15 bases between them. Germline CDR1 is MNHEY and CDR2 is SVGEGT. TCRdb processed the 5' RACE reads anew with MiXCR; each CDR3 protein has one entry. The data contain almost 350,000 distinct CDR3 sequences, around a fifth of them singletons. This receptor was taken from a man aged 18-30 years who had mild COVID-19 (a few samples of this study predate the infection). Cell type and time point are not known. The chain employs TRBV6-2 or TRBV6-3 and TRBJ2-5, with a possible D match to TRBD1 (5 bases). Material for sequencing was PBMCs or a T cell subset sorted from them (not recorded which). This chain's CDR3 is CASSYPPGPAETQYF. CDR3 coding DNA: TGTGCCAGCAGTTACCCCCCAGGGCCAGCGGAGACCCAGTACTTC.